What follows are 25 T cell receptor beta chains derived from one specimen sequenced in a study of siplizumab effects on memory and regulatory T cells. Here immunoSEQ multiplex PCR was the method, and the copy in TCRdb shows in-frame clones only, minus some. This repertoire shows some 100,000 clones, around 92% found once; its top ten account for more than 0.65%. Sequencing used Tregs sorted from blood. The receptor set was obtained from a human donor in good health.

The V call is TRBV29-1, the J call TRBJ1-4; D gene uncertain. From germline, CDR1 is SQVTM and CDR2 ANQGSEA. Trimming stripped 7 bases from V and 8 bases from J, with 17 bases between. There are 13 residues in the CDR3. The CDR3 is CSAGQAQKEKLFF. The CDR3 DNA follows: TGCAGCGCCGGGCAGGCGCAAAAGGAAAAACTGTTTTTT.

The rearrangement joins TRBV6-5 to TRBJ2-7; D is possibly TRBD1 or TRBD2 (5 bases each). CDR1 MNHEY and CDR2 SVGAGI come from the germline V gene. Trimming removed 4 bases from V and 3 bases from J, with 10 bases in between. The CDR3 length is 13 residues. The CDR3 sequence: CASSSLGDYEQYF. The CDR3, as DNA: TGTGCCAGCAGTTCTCTGGGGGACTACGAGCAGTACTTC.

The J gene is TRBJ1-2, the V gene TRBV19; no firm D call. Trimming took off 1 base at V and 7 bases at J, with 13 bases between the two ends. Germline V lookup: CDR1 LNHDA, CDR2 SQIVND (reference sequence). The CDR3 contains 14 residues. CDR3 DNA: TGTGCCAGTAGTATAGGAAGGGTAACTTCTGGCTACACCTTC. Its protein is CASSIGRVTSGYTF.

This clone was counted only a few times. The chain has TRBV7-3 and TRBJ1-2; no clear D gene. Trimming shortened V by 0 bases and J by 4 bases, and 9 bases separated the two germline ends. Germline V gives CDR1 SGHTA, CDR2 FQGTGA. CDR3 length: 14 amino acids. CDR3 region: CASSLTPGSYGYTF. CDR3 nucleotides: TGTGCCAGCAGCTTAACTCCGGGATCCTATGGCTACACCTTC. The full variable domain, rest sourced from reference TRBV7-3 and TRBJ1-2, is GAGVSQTPSNKVTEKGKYVELRCDPISGHTALYWYRQSLGQGPEFLIYFQGTGAADDSGLPNDRFFAVRPEGSVSTLKIQRTERGDSAVYLCASSLTPGSYGYTFGSGTRLTVV.

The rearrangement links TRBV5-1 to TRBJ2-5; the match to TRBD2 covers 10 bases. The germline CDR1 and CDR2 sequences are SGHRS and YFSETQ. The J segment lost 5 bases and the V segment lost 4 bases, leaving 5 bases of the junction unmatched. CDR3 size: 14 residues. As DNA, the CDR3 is TGCGCCAGCAGCCCGGGGACTAGCGTTGAGACCCAGTACTTC. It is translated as CASSPGTSVETQYF.

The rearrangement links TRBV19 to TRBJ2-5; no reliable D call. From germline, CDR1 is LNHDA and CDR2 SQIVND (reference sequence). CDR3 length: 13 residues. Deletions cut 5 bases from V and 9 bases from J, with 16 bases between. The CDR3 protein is CASSDRESRAQYF. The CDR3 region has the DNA TGTGCCAGTAGTGACCGTGAAAGCAGAGCCCAGTACTTC.

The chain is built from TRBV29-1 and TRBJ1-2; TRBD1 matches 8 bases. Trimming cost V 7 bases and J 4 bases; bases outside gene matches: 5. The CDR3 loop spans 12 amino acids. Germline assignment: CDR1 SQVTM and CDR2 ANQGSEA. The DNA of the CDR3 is TGCAGCGCGACAGGGGCCGTCTATGGCTACACCTTC. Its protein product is CSATGAVYGYTF.

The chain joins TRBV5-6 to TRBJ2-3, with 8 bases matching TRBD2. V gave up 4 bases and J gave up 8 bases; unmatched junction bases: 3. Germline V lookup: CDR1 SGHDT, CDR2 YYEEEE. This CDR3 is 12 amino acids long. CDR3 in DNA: TGTGCCAGCAGCCCTGGGACTAGTACGCAGTATTTT. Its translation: CASSPGTSTQYF. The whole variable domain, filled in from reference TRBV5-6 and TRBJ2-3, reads DAGVTQSPTHLIKTRGQQVTLRCSPKSGHDTVSWYQQALGQGPQFIFQYYEEEERQRGNFPDRFSGHQFPNYSSELNVNALLLGDSALYLCASSPGTSTQYFGPGTRLTVL.

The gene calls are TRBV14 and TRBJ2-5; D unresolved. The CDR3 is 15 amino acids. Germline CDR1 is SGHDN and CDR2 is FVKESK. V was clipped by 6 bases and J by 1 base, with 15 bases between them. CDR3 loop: CASSPDSRGQETQYF. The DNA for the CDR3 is TGTGCCAGCAGTCCCGACTCACGCGGCCAAGAGACCCAGTACTTC. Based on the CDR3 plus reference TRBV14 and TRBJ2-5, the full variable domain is EAGVTQFPSHSVIEKGQTVTLRCDPISGHDNLYWYRRVMGKEIKFLLHFVKESKQDESGMPNNRFLAERTGGTYSTLKVQPAELEDSGVYFCASSPDSRGQETQYFGPGTRLLVL.

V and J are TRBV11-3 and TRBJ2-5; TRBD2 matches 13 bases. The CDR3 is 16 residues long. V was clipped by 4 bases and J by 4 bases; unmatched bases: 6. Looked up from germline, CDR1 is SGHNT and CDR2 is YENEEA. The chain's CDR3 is CASSSGLAGEGETQYF. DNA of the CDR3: TGTGCCAGCAGCTCTGGACTAGCGGGAGAGGGAGAGACCCAGTACTTC.

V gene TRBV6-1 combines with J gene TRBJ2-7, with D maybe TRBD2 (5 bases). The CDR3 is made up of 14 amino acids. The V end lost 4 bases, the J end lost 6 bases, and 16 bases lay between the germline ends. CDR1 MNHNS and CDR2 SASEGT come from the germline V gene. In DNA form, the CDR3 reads TGTGCCAGCAGTGTCAGACTAACCACCTTCGAGCAGTACTTC. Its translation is CASSVRLTTFEQYF.

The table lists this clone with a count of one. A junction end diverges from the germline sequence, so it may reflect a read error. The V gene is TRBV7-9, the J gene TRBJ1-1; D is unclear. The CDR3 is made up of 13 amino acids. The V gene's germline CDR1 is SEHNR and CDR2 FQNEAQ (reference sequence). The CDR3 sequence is CASSLTGGGIPGF. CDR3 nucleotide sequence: TGTGCCAGCAGCTTAACGGGCGGAGGGATACCGGGATTT.

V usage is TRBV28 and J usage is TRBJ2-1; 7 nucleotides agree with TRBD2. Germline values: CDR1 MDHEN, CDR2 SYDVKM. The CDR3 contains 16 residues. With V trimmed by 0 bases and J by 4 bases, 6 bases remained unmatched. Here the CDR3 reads CASSLWPSGNYNEQFF. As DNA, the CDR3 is TGTGCCAGCAGTTTATGGCCTAGCGGCAATTACAATGAGCAGTTCTTC.

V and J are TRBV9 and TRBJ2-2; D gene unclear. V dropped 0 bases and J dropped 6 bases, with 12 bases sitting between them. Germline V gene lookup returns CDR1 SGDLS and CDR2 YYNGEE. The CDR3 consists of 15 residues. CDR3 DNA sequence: TGTGCCAGCAGCGTAGAGATGGGTATCTCCGGGGAGCTGTTTTTT. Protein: CASSVEMGISGELFF.

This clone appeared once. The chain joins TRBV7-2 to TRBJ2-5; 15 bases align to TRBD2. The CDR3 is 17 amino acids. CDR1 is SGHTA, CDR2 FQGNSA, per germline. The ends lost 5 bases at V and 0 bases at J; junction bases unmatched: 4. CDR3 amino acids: CASSGLAGGRYQETQYF. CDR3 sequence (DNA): TGTGCCAGCAGCGGACTAGCGGGAGGGAGGTACCAAGAGACCCAGTACTTC.

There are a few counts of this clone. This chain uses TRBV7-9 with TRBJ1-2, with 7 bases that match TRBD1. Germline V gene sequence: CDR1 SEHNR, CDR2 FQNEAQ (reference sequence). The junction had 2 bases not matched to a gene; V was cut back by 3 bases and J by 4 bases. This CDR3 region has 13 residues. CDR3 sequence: CASSFSGGYGYTF. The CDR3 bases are TGTGCCAGCAGCTTTTCAGGGGGCTATGGCTACACCTTC.

The DNA for the CDR3 is TGTGCCAGCAGTGAAGCTCCAAAGGAGTGGAATCAGCCCCAGCATTTT. Translating it yields CASSEAPKEWNQPQHF. The chain links TRBV2 to TRBJ1-5; no reliable D call. Between the trimmed V and J ends, which lost 0 bases and 4 bases, there was a span of 13 bases. Germline-derived CDR1 and CDR2 are SNHLY and FYNNEI. The CDR3 is made up of 16 amino acids.

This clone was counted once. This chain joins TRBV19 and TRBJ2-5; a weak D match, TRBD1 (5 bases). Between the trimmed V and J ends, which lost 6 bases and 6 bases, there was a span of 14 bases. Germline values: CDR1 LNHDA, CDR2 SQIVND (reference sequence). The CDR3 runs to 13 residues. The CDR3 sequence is CASRSQAEKTQYF. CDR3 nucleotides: TGTGCCAGTAGGTCACAGGCTGAAAAGACCCAGTACTTC.

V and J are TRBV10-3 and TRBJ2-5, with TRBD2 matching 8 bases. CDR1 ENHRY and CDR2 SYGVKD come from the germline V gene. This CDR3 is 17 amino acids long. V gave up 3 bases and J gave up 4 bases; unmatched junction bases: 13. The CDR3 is CAISDAIREGLRETQYF. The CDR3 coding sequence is TGTGCCATCAGTGACGCTATCCGGGAGGGCCTGAGAGAGACCCAGTACTTC.

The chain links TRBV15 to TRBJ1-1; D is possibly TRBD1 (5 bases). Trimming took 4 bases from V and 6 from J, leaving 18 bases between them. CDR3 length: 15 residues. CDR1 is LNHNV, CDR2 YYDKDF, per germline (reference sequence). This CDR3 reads CATSKEGTGSAEAFF. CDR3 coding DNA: TGTGCCACCAGCAAAGAGGGGACGGGGTCGGCTGAAGCTTTCTTT.

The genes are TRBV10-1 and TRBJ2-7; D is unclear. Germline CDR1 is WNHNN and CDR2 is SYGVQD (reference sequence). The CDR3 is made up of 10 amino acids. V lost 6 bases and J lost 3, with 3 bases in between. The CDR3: CASRHYEQYF. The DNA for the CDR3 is TGCGCCAGCAGGCACTACGAGCAGTACTTC.

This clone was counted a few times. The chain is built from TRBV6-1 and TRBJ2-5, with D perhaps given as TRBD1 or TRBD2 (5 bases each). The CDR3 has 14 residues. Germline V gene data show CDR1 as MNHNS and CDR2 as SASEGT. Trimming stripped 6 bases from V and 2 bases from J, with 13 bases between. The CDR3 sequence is CASSKGPLQETQYF. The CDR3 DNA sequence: TGTGCCAGCAGCAAGGGACCCCTTCAAGAGACCCAGTACTTC.

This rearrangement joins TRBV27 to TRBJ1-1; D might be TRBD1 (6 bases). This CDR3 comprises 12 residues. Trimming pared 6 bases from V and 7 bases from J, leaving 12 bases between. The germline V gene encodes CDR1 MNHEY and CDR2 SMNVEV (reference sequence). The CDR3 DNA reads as TGTGCCAGCAGCCCCAACAGGGTTGAAGCTTTCTTT. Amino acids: CASSPNRVEAFF.

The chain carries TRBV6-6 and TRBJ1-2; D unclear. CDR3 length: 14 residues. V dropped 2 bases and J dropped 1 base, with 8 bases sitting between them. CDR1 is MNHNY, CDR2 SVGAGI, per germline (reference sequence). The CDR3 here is CASSYKGVNYGYTF. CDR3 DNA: TGTGCCAGCAGTTACAAGGGAGTTAACTATGGCTACACCTTC.

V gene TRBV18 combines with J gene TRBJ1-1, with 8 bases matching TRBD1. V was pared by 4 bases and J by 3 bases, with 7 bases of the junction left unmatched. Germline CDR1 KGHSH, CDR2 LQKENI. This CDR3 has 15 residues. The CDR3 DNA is TGTGCCAGCTCACTTGGACAGGGTCGTGACACTGAAGCTTTCTTT. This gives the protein CASSLGQGRDTEAFF. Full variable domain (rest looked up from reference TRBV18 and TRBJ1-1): NAGVMQNPRHLVRRRGQEARLRCSPMKGHSHVYWYRQLPEEGLKFMVYLQKENIIDESGMPKERFSAEFPKEGPSILRIQQVVRGDSAAYFCASSLGQGRDTEAFFGQGTRLTVV.